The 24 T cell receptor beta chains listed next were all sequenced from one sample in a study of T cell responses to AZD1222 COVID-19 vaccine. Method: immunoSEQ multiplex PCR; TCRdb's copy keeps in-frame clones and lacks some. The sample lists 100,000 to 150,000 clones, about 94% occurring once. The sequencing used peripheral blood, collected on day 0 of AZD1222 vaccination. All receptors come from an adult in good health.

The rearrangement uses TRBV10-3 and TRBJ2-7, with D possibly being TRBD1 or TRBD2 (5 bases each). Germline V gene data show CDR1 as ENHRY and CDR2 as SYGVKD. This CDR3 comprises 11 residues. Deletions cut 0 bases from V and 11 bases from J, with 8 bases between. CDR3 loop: CAISESGTKYF. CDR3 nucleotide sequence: TGTGCCATCAGTGAGTCAGGGACGAAGTACTTC.

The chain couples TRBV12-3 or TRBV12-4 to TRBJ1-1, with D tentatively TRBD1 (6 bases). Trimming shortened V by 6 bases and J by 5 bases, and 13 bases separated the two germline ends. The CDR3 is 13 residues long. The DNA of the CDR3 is TGTGCCAGCAGATCTACAGGGAAGACTGAAGCTTTCTTT. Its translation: CASRSTGKTEAFF.

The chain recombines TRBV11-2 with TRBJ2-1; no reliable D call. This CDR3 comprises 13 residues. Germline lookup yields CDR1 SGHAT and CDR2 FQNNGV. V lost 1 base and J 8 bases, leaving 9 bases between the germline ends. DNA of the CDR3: TGTGCCAGCAGCTTAGGTTACGGTGATGAGCAGTTCTTC. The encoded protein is CASSLGYGDEQFF.

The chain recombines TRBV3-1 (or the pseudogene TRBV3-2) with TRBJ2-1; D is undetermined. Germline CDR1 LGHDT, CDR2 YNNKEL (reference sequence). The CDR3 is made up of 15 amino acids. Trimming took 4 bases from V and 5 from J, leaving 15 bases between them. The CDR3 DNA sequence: TGTGCCAGCAGCCTGTTGGCGAGACATAACAATGAGCAGTTCTTC. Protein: CASSLLARHNNEQFF.

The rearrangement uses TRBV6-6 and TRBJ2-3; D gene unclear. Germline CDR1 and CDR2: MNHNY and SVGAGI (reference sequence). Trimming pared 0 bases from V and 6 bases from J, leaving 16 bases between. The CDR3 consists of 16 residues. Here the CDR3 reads CASSYSGFSMVDTQYF. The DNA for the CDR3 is TGTGCCAGCAGTTACTCAGGGTTTTCAATGGTGGATACGCAGTATTTT.

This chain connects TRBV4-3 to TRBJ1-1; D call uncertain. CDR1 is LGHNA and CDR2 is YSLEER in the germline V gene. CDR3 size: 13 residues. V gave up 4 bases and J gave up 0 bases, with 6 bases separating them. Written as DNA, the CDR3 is TGCGCCAGCAGCCGTGGACTGAACACTGAAGCTTTCTTT. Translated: CASSRGLNTEAFF.

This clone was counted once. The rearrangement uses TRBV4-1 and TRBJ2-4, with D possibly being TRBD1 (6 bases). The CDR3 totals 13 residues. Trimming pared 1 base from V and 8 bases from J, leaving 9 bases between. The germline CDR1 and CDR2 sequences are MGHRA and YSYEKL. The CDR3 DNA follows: TGCGCCAGCAGCCAAGGTTCAGGGGACATTCAGTACTTC. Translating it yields CASSQGSGDIQYF.

CDR3 DNA: TGTGCCATCAGTGAGTCGTGGAGCAATCAGCCCCAGCATTTT. This sequence encodes CAISESWSNQPQHF. This chain joins TRBV10-3 and TRBJ1-5; D is uncertain. The CDR3 runs to 14 residues. Germline CDR1 reads ENHRY; CDR2 reads SYGVKD. V was trimmed by 0 bases and J by 1 base, leaving 4 bases between them.

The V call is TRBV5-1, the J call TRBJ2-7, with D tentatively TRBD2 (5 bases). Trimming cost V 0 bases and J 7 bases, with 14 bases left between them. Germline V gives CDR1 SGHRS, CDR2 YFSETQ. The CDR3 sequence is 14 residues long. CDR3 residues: CASSLAEGGAEQYF. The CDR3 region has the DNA TGCGCCAGCAGCTTGGCTGAGGGCGGCGCGGAGCAGTACTTC. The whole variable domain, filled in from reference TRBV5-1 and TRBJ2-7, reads KAGVTQTPRYLIKTRGQQVTLSCSPISGHRSVSWYQQTPGQGLQFLFEYFSETQRNKGNFPGRFSGRQFSNSRSEMNVSTLELGDSALYLCASSLAEGGAEQYFGPGTRLTVT.

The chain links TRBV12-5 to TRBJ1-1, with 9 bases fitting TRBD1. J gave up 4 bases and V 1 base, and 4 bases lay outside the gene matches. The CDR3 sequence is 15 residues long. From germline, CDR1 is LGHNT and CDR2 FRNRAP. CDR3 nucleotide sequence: TGTGCTAGTGGTTTGGAACAGGGGGCGTCCACTGAAGCTTTCTTT. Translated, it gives CASGLEQGASTEAFF. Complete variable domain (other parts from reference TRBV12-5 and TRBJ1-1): DARVTQTPRHKVTEMGQEVTMRCQPILGHNTVFWYRQTMMQGLELLAYFRNRAPLDDSGMPKDRFSAEMPDATLATLKIQPSEPRDSAVYFCASGLEQGASTEAFFGQGTRLTVV.

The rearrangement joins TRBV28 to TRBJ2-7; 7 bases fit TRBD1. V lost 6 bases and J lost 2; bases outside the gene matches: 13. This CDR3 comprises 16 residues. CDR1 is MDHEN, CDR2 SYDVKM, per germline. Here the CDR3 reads CASSLMTGQSPYEQYF. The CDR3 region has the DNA TGTGCCAGCAGCCTAATGACGGGACAGAGTCCCTACGAGCAGTACTTC.

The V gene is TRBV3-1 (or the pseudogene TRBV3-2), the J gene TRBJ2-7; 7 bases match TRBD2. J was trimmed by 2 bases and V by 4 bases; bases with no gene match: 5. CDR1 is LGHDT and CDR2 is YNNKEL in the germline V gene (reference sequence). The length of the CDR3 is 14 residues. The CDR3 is CASSRRGLPYEQYF. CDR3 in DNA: TGTGCCAGCAGCCGCCGGGGACTACCCTACGAGCAGTACTTC.

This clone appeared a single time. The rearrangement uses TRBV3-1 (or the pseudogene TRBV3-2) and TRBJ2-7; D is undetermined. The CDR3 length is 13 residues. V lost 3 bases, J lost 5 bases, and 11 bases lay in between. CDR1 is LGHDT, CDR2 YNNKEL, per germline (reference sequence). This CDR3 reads CASSHFLSDEQYF. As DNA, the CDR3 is TGTGCCAGCAGCCATTTCCTATCGGACGAGCAGTACTTC.

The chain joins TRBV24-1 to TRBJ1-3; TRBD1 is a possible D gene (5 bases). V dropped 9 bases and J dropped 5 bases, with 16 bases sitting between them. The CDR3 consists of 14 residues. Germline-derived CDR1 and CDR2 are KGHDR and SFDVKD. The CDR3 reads CATHRGEYRNTIYF. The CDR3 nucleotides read TGTGCCACCCACCGGGGGGAGTATCGAAACACCATATATTTT.

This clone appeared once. The CDR3 nucleotides are TGTGCCACCGAACAGGGCTCATATGGCTACACCTTC. Protein: CATEQGSYGYTF. V gene TRBV2 combines with J gene TRBJ1-2; TRBD1 is a possible D gene (6 bases). Trimming shortened V by 10 bases and J by 5 bases, and 14 bases separated the two germline ends. The CDR3 totals 12 residues. Germline CDR1 and CDR2: SNHLY and FYNNEI.

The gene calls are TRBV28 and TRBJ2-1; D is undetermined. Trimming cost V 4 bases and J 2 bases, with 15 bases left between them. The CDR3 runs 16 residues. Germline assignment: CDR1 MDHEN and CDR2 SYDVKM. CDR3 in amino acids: CASSSSRGWAYNEQFF. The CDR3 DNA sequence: TGTGCCAGCAGTTCCTCACGCGGTTGGGCCTACAATGAGCAGTTCTTC.

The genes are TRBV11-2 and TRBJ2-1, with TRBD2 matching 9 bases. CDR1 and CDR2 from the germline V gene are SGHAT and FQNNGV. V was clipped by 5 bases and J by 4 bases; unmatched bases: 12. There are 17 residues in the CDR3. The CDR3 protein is CASSLPGGAGGYNEQFF. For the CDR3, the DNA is TGTGCCAGCAGCCTACCGGGGGGAGCGGGGGGATACAATGAGCAGTTCTTC.

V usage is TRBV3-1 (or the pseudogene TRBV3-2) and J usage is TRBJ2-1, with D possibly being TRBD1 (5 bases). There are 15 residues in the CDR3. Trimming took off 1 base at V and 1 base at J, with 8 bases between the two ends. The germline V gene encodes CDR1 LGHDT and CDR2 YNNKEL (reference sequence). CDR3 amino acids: CASSQVDSSYNEQFF. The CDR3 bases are TGTGCCAGCAGCCAAGTCGACAGTTCCTACAATGAGCAGTTCTTC.

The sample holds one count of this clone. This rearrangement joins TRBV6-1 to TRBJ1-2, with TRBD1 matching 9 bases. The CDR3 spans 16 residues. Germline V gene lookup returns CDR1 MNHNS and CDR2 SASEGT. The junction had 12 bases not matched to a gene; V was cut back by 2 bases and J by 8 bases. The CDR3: CASSEQPGQGTKGYTF. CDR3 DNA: TGTGCCAGCAGTGAACAGCCGGGACAGGGAACGAAGGGCTACACCTTC.

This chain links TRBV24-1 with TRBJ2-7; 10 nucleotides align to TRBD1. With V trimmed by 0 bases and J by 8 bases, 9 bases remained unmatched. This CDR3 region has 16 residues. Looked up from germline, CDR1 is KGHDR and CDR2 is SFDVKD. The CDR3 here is CATSDLPRGQGTKQYF. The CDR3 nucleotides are TGTGCCACCAGTGATTTGCCCAGGGGACAGGGGACCAAGCAGTACTTC.

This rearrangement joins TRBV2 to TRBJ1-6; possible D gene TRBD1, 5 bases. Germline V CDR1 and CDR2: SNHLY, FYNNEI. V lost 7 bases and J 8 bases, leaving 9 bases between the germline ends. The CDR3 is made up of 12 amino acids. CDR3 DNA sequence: TGTGCCAGCACCAGGGACGATTCACCCCTCCACTTT. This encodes CASTRDDSPLHF.

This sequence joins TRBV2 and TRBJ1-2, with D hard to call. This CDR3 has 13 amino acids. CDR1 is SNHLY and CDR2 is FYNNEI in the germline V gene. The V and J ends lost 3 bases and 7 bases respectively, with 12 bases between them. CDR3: CASSETGDGGYTF. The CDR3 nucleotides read TGTGCCAGCAGTGAGACTGGGGATGGTGGCTACACCTTC.

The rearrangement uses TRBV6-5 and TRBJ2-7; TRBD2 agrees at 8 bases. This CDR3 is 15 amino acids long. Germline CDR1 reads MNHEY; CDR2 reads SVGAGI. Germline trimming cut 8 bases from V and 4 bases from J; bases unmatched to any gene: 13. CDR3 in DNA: TGTGCCAGCGGGTACCCGGGGGGGGGTGAATACGAGCAGTACTTC. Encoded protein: CASGYPGGGEYEQYF.

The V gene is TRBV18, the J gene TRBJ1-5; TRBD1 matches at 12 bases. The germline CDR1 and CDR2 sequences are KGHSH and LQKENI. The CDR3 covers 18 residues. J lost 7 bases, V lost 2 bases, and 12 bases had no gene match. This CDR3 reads CASSPLGTGGAGYQPQHF. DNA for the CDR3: TGTGCCAGCTCACCATTGGGGACAGGGGGCGCGGGGTACCAGCCCCAGCATTTT.